One and the same sample provided the 11 T cell receptor beta chains below, sequenced in a study of cytomegalovirus exposure and HLA in healthy donors. Clones were read by immunoSEQ multiplex PCR, and TCRdb kept only the in-frame ones, dropping some. The sample shows about 130,000 clones, approximately 89% of them seen only once. The material sequenced was PBMCs. These receptors all come from a woman between 18 and 29 years old in good health and CMV-seropositive.

V usage is TRBV5-5 and J usage is TRBJ2-7; 8 nucleotides line up with TRBD1. Germline CDR1 SGHKS, CDR2 YYEKEE (reference sequence). Trimming took 1 base from V and 0 from J; bases not matched to a gene: 3. The CDR3 totals 15 residues. The CDR3 nucleotides read TGTGCCAGCAGCTTGCAGGGGGCTAGCTCCTACGAGCAGTACTTC. Translation: CASSLQGASSYEQYF.

This chain uses TRBV27 with TRBJ1-5, with no clear D. The germline V and J ends were trimmed by 3 bases and 4 bases, with 7 bases remaining between them. CDR3 length equals 13 residues. Germline V gene lookup returns CDR1 MNHEY and CDR2 SMNVEV (reference sequence). The CDR3: CASSLTPNQPQHF. CDR3 sequence (DNA): TGTGCCAGCAGTTTGACACCTAATCAGCCCCAGCATTTT.

This clone was recorded only once. The chain is built from TRBV5-6 and TRBJ1-5; weak D call: TRBD1 (5 bases). V lost 3 bases and J lost 2, with 9 bases in between. The CDR3 consists of 14 residues. CDR1 is SGHDT and CDR2 is YYEEEE in the germline V gene. The CDR3 loop reads CASSSTGGNQPQHF. CDR3 DNA sequence: TGTGCCAGCAGCTCCACAGGTGGCAATCAGCCCCAGCATTTT.

J is TRBJ2-5 and V is TRBV2; D is undetermined. Trimming took off 1 base at V and 5 bases at J, with 11 bases between the two ends. Germline loops: CDR1 SNHLY, CDR2 FYNNEI. The CDR3 consists of 14 residues. The CDR3 DNA is TGTGCCAGCAGTGAAGGTTCCTCGGTGGAGACCCAGTACTTC. Translated: CASSEGSSVETQYF. Full variable domain (outside the CDR3, taken from reference TRBV2 and TRBJ2-5): EPEVTQTPSHQVTQMGQEVILRCVPISNHLYFYWYRQILGQKVEFLVSFYNNEISEKSEIFDDQFSVERPDGSNFTLKIRSTKLEDSAMYFCASSEGSSVETQYFGPGTRLLVL.

The sample holds one count of this clone. The CDR3 bases are TGTGCCAGCAGCTCCATAGCGGGGGACCGGGTCTGGACCCAGTACTTC. As protein: CASSSIAGDRVWTQYF. J is TRBJ2-5 and V is TRBV11-2, with 9 bases that match TRBD2. The germline V gene has CDR1 SGHAT and CDR2 FQNNGV. V trimming: 4 bases; J trimming: 7 bases; junction bases outside the gene matches: 13. The CDR3 contains 16 residues.

The chain joins TRBV4-2 to TRBJ1-6; 7 bases are shared with TRBD1. CDR1 is LGHNA and CDR2 is YNFKEQ in the germline V gene. The CDR3 loop spans 13 amino acids. The V gene end was trimmed by 8 bases and the J gene end by 9 bases; junction bases not matched to a gene: 7. The CDR3 DNA sequence: TGTGCCAGCGGCGAAGGGGGCGCTTCACCCCTCCACTTT. Translated: CASGEGGASPLHF.

CDR3 sequence (DNA): TGTGCCAGCAGTGTACAGTATCGGCAGCCCCAGCATTTT. Encoded protein: CASSVQYRQPQHF. The V gene is TRBV2, the J gene TRBJ1-5; D is unclear. Germline CDR1 is SNHLY and CDR2 is FYNNEI. The CDR3 is 13 residues long. V was pared by 4 bases and J by 7 bases, with 11 bases between.

The V gene is TRBV4-1, the J gene TRBJ2-1; TRBD1 matches 7 bases. J gave up 5 bases and V 0 bases, and 7 bases lay outside the gene matches. In germline, CDR1 is MGHRA, CDR2 YSYEKL. The CDR3 is 16 residues long. The CDR3 loop is CASSQDLDRLNNEQFF. For the CDR3, the DNA is TGCGCCAGCAGCCAAGACCTGGACAGGCTCAACAATGAGCAGTTCTTC.

V gene TRBV5-4 combines with J gene TRBJ2-1; no definite D call. The germline V gene has CDR1 SGHNT and CDR2 YYREEE (reference sequence). V was shortened by 4 bases and J by 0 bases, with 11 bases between the two germline ends. This CDR3 has 15 residues. This CDR3 reads CASSRDAVSYNEQFF. Written as DNA, the CDR3 is TGTGCCAGCAGCCGCGACGCGGTCTCCTACAATGAGCAGTTCTTC.

V is TRBV5-1 and J is TRBJ1-1, with D possibly TRBD1 on 6 matching bases. The CDR3 has 15 amino acids. The germline gives CDR1 SGHRS, CDR2 YFSETQ. V was clipped by 4 bases and J by 5 bases, with 18 bases between them. The CDR3 protein is CASSGSLQGWTEAFF. The CDR3, as DNA: TGCGCCAGCAGCGGGAGCCTACAGGGATGGACTGAAGCTTTCTTT.

The table lists this clone with a count of one. The chain uses TRBV25-1 and TRBJ2-5; 12 nucleotides line up with TRBD1. Germline CDR1 MGHDK, CDR2 SYGVNS. Unmatched junction bases numbered 12, after V lost 5 bases and J lost 5 bases. The CDR3 has 17 residues. Here the CDR3 DNA reads TGTGCCAGCAGTCCTTGGGACAGGGGGCCGCCCGGCGAGACCCAGTACTTC. Residues: CASSPWDRGPPGETQYF.